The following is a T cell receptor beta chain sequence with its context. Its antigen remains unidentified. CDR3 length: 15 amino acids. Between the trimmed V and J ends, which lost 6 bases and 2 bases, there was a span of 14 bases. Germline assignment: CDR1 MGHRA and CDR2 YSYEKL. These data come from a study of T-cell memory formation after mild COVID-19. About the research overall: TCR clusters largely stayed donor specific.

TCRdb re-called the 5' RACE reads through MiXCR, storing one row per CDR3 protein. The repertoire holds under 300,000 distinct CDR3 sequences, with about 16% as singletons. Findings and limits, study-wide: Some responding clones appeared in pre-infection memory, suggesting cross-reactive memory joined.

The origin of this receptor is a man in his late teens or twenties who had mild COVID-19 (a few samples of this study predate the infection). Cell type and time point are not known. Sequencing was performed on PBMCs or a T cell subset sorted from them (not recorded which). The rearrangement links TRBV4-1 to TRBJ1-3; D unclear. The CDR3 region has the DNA TGCGCCAGCAGTTACTTTCTGCGAACTGGAAACACCATATATTTT. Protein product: CASSYFLRTGNTIYF.